The rows below give T cell receptor beta chains drawn from one sample of a study of cytomegalovirus exposure and HLA in healthy donors. Only in-frame clones appear in the TCRdb table, and some are missing; sequencing was by immunoSEQ multiplex PCR. The profile shows 150,000 to 200,000 clones, more than 85% of them singletons. What was sequenced was PBMCs. The origin of the receptors is a girl in the first two years of life in good health and CMV-seronegative. CDR3s include the opening cysteine and the closing phenylalanine or tryptophan. The D gene is left open where the match is weak. Rows give clone size only sometimes, using once, few, many, or a class for an expanded clone.

v_call	clone_size	d_call	j_call	cdr3_nt	cdr3_aa
TRBV10-1	-	-	TRBJ1-2	TGCGCCAGCAGTGCTACAGCTACGTATGGCTACACCTTC	CASSATATYGYTF
TRBV7-9	-	TRBD2	TRBJ2-1	TGTGCCAGCAGCAAAATAGCGGGGGGGTGGAGAAATGAGCAGTTCTTC	CASSKIAGGWRNEQFF
TRBV30	-	-	TRBJ1-3	TGTGCCTGGAGCCTCCTACTCGGGAACACCATATATTTT	CAWSLLLGNTIYF
TRBV28	-	-	TRBJ2-7	TGTGCCAGCAGTTTCGAGGGCCCTACGTACGAGCAGTACTTC	CASSFEGPTYEQYF
TRBV5-4	-	-	TRBJ1-1	TGTGCCAGCAGCTTGGGGCGGCCAGATAAGTTTTTGGAAGCTTTCTTT	CASSLGRPDKFLEAFF
TRBV4-1	-	TRBD1	TRBJ1-3	TGCGCCAGCAGCCGCCACGCGGAGGGGGCGTCTGGAAACACCATATATTTT	CASSRHAEGASGNTIYF
TRBV12-5	-	TRBD1	TRBJ2-7	TGTGCTAGTGGTCTCCGGACAGGGCGGCTCGAGCAGTACTTC	CASGLRTGRLEQYF
TRBV7-8	-	-	TRBJ2-4	TGTGCCAGCCGCTCGGCTTTGGAGCCTCCGGACATTCAGTACTTC	CASRSALEPPDIQYF
TRBV9	-	-	TRBJ2-6	TGTGCCAGCAGCGCCGAGGGAGCTGGGGCCAACGTCCTGACTTTC	CASSAEGAGANVLTF
TRBV27	-	TRBD2	TRBJ2-1	TGTGCCAGCAGTGTAAACACGCCGGGACTAGCGGTCAATGAGCAGTTCTTC	CASSVNTPGLAVNEQFF
TRBV6-5	-	TRBD2	TRBJ2-5	TGTGCCAGCAGTTACGGCGGGGGGTCCGGGACCCAGTACTTC	CASSYGGGSGTQYF
TRBV4-3	-	-	TRBJ2-2	TGCGCCAGCAGCCAAGGACTAGCCGGGGAGCTGTTTTTT	CASSQGLAGELFF
TRBV6-5	once	-	TRBJ1-2	TGTGCCAGCAGTCCCGGGCGGGGGGCGAGGTATGGCTACACCTTC	CASSPGRGARYGYTF
TRBV4-3	-	-	TRBJ1-5	TGCGCCAGCAGCCAAGAGCAGGTCAATCAGCCCCAGCATTTT	CASSQEQVNQPQHF
TRBV20-1	-	-	TRBJ2-1	TGCAGTGCGGAGGCTAGCAATGAGCAGTTCTTC	CSAEASNEQFF
TRBV6-5	-	-	TRBJ1-2	TGTGCCATCTACGGGACAAATGGCTACACCTTC	CAIYGTNGYTF
TRBV6-4	-	-	TRBJ2-2	TGTGCCAGCATCCGCATTGGGCTAGCGAGGACCTTCGCGAACACCGGGGAGCTGTTTTTT	CASIRIGLARTFANTGELFF
TRBV30	-	-	TRBJ2-3	TGTGCCTGGAGTGTCGGGGGCACAGATACGCAGTATTTT	CAWSVGGTDTQYF
TRBV9	-	TRBD1	TRBJ2-7	TGTGCCAGCAGCGTCGGACAGGGGGCAACCTACGAGCAGTACTTC	CASSVGQGATYEQYF
TRBV27	-	TRBD2	TRBJ2-7	TGTGCCAGCAGTCCCCCCGCAGCGGGAGACTACGAGCAGTACTTC	CASSPPAAGDYEQYF
TRBV27	-	TRBD1	TRBJ1-5	TGTGCCAGCAGTTTAGGACAGGGTGCTCAGCCCCAGCATTTT	CASSLGQGAQPQHF
TRBV10-3	-	-	TRBJ1-1	TGTGCCATCAGATCAAGAGGACAGTCGAACACTGAAGCTTTCTTT	CAIRSRGQSNTEAFF
TRBV19	-	TRBD1	TRBJ1-6	TGTGCCAGTGGATCAGGGGGATGGAATTCACCCCTCCACTTT	CASGSGGWNSPLHF
TRBV13	-	TRBD2	TRBJ2-3	TGTGCCAGCAGCTTCGGACTAGCGGGACTTCCGAGCACAGATACGCAGTATTTT	CASSFGLAGLPSTDTQYF
TRBV4-2	-	-	TRBJ2-2	TGTGCCAGCAGCCCAGTTTTTCCTAGCACCGGGGAGCTGTTTTTT	CASSPVFPSTGELFF
TRBV6-5	-	-	TRBJ1-1	TGTGCCAGCGATAGGGGGTCGGGCACTGAAGCTTTCTTT	CASDRGSGTEAFF
TRBV7-2	-	-	TRBJ2-4	TGTGCCAGCAGCTTAGCCGAACAGGGCATTCAGTACTTC	CASSLAEQGIQYF
TRBV18	-	-	TRBJ1-1	TGTGCCAGCTCACGGGGCGTGGAGACTGAAGCTTTCTTT	CASSRGVETEAFF
TRBV5-1	-	TRBD1	TRBJ2-2	TGCGCCAGCAGCACAGACAGGGCCGGGGAGCTGTTTTTT	CASSTDRAGELFF
TRBV19	-	TRBD2	TRBJ2-2	TGTGCCAGTAGTATGCGGGAGTTCACCGGGGAGCTGTTTTTT	CASSMREFTGELFF
TRBV6-1	few	TRBD2	TRBJ2-5	TGTGCCAGCAGTGAACCGGGACTAGCGGGAGACGAGACCCAGTACTTC	CASSEPGLAGDETQYF
TRBV29-1	-	-	TRBJ1-1	TGCAGCGTTGTGCAGGGTGATCCGAACACTGAAGCTTTCTTT	CSVVQGDPNTEAFF
TRBV10-3	once	TRBD1	TRBJ1-5	TGTGCCATCTCACGACAGGGGGATCAGCCCCAGCATTTT	CAISRQGDQPQHF
TRBV7-9	-	TRBD2	TRBJ2-3	TGTGCCAGCAGCTTCTCTAGCGGGGGGGCCTCAGATACGCAGTATTTT	CASSFSSGGASDTQYF
TRBV27	-	-	TRBJ2-7	TGTGCCAGCAGATCAGGGGTAGCCTACGAGCAGTACTTC	CASRSGVAYEQYF
TRBV5-6	-	TRBD2	TRBJ2-1	TGTGCCAGCAGCTCGTGGACTAGCGGGGGAGCTGGTGGGAATGAGCAGTTCTTC	CASSSWTSGGAGGNEQFF
TRBV14	few	-	TRBJ2-1	TGTGCCAGCAGCCAAGGAGGCGATGAGCAGTTCTTC	CASSQGGDEQFF
TRBV21-1	once	-	TRBJ1-1	TGTGCCAGCAGCAAAGGGGGGCCCGATACTGAAGCTTTCTTT	CASSKGGPDTEAFF
TRBV5-1	-	-	TRBJ2-3	TGCGCCAGCAGCTGGGGGTTAGCGGAAGGCACAGATACGCAGTATTTT	CASSWGLAEGTDTQYF
TRBV5-1	-	TRBD2	TRBJ2-3	TGCGCCAGCAGCTTCGCGGGGGGCAGCACAGATACGCAGTATTTT	CASSFAGGSTDTQYF
TRBV18	-	-	TRBJ1-3	TGTGCCAGCTCACCAGCCTTCGCGAAGTCTACCTCTGGAAACACCATATATTTT	CASSPAFAKSTSGNTIYF
TRBV2	-	-	TRBJ2-7	TGTGCCAGCAGTACACAGCTTGAGTACGAGCAGTACTTC	CASSTQLEYEQYF
TRBV9	-	-	TRBJ2-5	TGTGCCAGCAGTAAGGACACTCTCCAAGAGACCCAGTACTTC	CASSKDTLQETQYF
TRBV30	-	-	TRBJ1-1	TGTGCCTGGGGACGGGGGAACACTGAAGCTTTCTTT	CAWGRGNTEAFF
TRBV6-1	-	-	TRBJ2-7	TGTGCCAGCAGTGAAGTTGGCGGGACCTCCTACGAGCAGTACTTC	CASSEVGGTSYEQYF
TRBV6-5	-	TRBD1	TRBJ1-1	TGTGCCAGCAGTTACAGGGGGCTGGGCACTGAAGCTTTCTTT	CASSYRGLGTEAFF
TRBV9	few	-	TRBJ2-3	TGTGCCAGCAGCTACAACCCCGGGACTTCTAGCACAGATACGCAGTATTTT	CASSYNPGTSSTDTQYF
TRBV6-1	-	-	TRBJ1-2	TGTGCCAGCAGTGAACGACAGGTTGATAACTATGGCTACACCTTC	CASSERQVDNYGYTF
TRBV11-2	once	TRBD2	TRBJ2-5	TGTGCCAGCAGCATTTGGGGACTAGCAAAGTACCAAGAGACCCAGTACTTC	CASSIWGLAKYQETQYF
TRBV4-3	-	TRBD1	TRBJ1-2	TGCGCCAGCAGCTCATGGGACAGGCGGGACTATGGCTACACCTTC	CASSSWDRRDYGYTF
TRBV7-2	-	-	TRBJ1-1	TGTGCCAGCAGCTCCAGGGCTGGGAACACTGAAGCTTTCTTT	CASSSRAGNTEAFF
TRBV14	-	TRBD1	TRBJ1-1	TGTGCCAGCAGCCCAGCTTTCGGACAGGCGAACACTGAAGCTTTCTTT	CASSPAFGQANTEAFF
TRBV5-1	-	TRBD1	TRBJ2-3	TGCGCCAGCAGCTTGGTAGGGGGCCTCACAGATACGCAGTATTTT	CASSLVGGLTDTQYF